This T cell receptor beta chain was recovered during a study of blood T cell repertoires in COVID-19. The CDR3 extends over 14 amino acids. V lost 5 bases and J lost 4; bases outside the gene matches: 6. Germline V gives CDR1 LNHNV, CDR2 YYDKDF (reference sequence). Profiling relied on immunoSEQ multiplex PCR, and the TCRdb table lists in-frame clones only, not all of them. The data show under 200,000 clones, about 86% seen once. The sample was peripheral blood. This sequence was found in a woman aged 55-70 years with COVID-19, enrolled during active disease. The chain couples TRBV15 to TRBJ1-2, with TRBD1 matching over 8 bases. CDR3 protein: CATSGRQGIYGYTF. DNA for the CDR3: TGTGCCACCAGCGGCAGACAGGGGATCTATGGCTACACCTTC.